The rows below give T cell receptor beta chains drawn from one sample of a study of blood T cell repertoires in COVID-19. Profiled with immunoSEQ multiplex PCR; TCRdb holds only in-frame clones, not every one. Of under 300,000 clones listed, approximately 89% were seen once; the top ten hold 3.5% to 5.5%. Sequenced: peripheral blood. The source is a woman in her forties who had recovered from COVID-19. CDR3s include the opening cysteine and the closing phenylalanine or tryptophan. A D gene is named only where the DNA matches it firmly. Size is stated for part of the rows, as once, few or many counts, or as a class when the clone is expanded.

J gene: TRBJ2-1
D gene: -
clone size: -
V gene: TRBV3-1/TRBV3-2
CDR3 protein: CASSQVRGNEQFF
CDR3 DNA: TGTGCCAGCAGCCAAGTTCGGGGGAATGAGCAGTTCTTC

J gene: TRBJ1-2
D gene: TRBD1
clone size: -
V gene: TRBV6-5
CDR3 protein: CASTTLGTGGSGYTF
CDR3 DNA: TGTGCCAGCACGACCTTAGGGACAGGGGGTTCTGGCTACACCTTC

J gene: TRBJ1-2
D gene: -
clone size: few
V gene: TRBV5-1
CDR3 protein: CASRTSTTGPSYGYTF
CDR3 DNA: TGCGCCAGCAGGACGTCAACTACAGGACCGTCCTATGGCTACACCTTC

J gene: TRBJ1-1
D gene: -
clone size: -
V gene: TRBV5-6
CDR3 protein: CASHPQGLTEAFF
CDR3 DNA: TGTGCCAGCCACCCACAGGGCCTCACTGAAGCTTTCTTT

J gene: TRBJ2-5
D gene: -
clone size: -
V gene: TRBV7-9
CDR3 protein: CASSFQGREWETQYF
CDR3 DNA: TGTGCCAGCAGCTTCCAGGGAAGAGAATGGGAGACCCAGTACTTC

J gene: TRBJ2-3
D gene: TRBD2
clone size: -
V gene: TRBV30
CDR3 protein: CAWSVGLAGTDTQYF
CDR3 DNA: TGTGCCTGGAGTGTAGGGCTAGCGGGCACAGATACGCAGTATTTT

J gene: TRBJ2-2
D gene: TRBD2
clone size: -
V gene: TRBV5-1
CDR3 protein: CASRPGLAGTGELFF
CDR3 DNA: TGCGCCAGCAGACCCGGACTAGCGGGTACCGGGGAGCTGTTTTTT

J gene: TRBJ2-3
D gene: -
clone size: -
V gene: TRBV9
CDR3 protein: CASSGPGVFGDTQYF
CDR3 DNA: TGTGCCAGCAGCGGGCCAGGGGTGTTCGGGGATACGCAGTATTTT

J gene: TRBJ2-3
D gene: TRBD2
clone size: -
V gene: TRBV10-3
CDR3 protein: CAISYTSGETQYF
CDR3 DNA: TGTGCCATCAGTTATACTAGCGGGGAAACGCAGTATTTT

J gene: TRBJ2-1
D gene: -
clone size: -
V gene: TRBV5-1
CDR3 protein: CASSLDWRTYNEQFF
CDR3 DNA: TGCGCCAGCAGCTTGGATTGGCGGACCTACAATGAGCAGTTCTTC

J gene: TRBJ2-2
D gene: -
clone size: -
V gene: TRBV11-3
CDR3 protein: CASSLGQSNTGELFF
CDR3 DNA: TGTGCCAGCAGCTTAGGGCAGTCGAACACCGGGGAGCTGTTTTTT

J gene: TRBJ1-1
D gene: -
clone size: -
V gene: TRBV21-1
CDR3 protein: CASLRTQNTEAFF
CDR3 DNA: TGTGCCAGCCTCCGGACACAGAACACTGAAGCTTTCTTT

J gene: TRBJ2-3
D gene: TRBD2
clone size: -
V gene: TRBV7-2
CDR3 protein: CASSILATSTDTQYF
CDR3 DNA: TGTGCCAGCAGCATACTAGCGACTAGCACAGATACGCAGTATTTT

J gene: TRBJ2-1
D gene: -
clone size: -
V gene: TRBV7-9
CDR3 protein: CASSLTGGEQFF
CDR3 DNA: TGTGCCAGCAGCTTAACCGGCGGCGAGCAGTTCTTC

J gene: TRBJ2-6
D gene: -
clone size: -
V gene: TRBV9
CDR3 protein: CASPGRVVLSGANVLTF
CDR3 DNA: TGTGCCAGCCCCGGGCGGGTGGTGCTCTCTGGGGCCAACGTCCTGACTTTC

J gene: TRBJ2-1
D gene: TRBD2
clone size: -
V gene: TRBV9
CDR3 protein: CASSVDLAGADEQFF
CDR3 DNA: TGTGCCAGCAGCGTAGATCTAGCGGGAGCCGATGAGCAGTTCTTC

J gene: TRBJ1-1
D gene: TRBD1
clone size: few
V gene: TRBV28
CDR3 protein: CASNLSGTGGKAFF
CDR3 DNA: TGTGCCAGCAACCTCTCGGGGACAGGGGGTAAAGCTTTCTTT

J gene: TRBJ2-3
D gene: -
clone size: -
V gene: TRBV5-6
CDR3 protein: CASSLGLGVGTDTQYF
CDR3 DNA: TGTGCCAGCAGCTTGGGGCTAGGAGTTGGAACAGATACGCAGTATTTT

J gene: TRBJ2-3
D gene: -
clone size: -
V gene: TRBV28
CDR3 protein: CASSLISAGTDTQYF
CDR3 DNA: TGTGCCAGCAGTTTAATCTCGGCGGGCACAGATACGCAGTATTTT

J gene: TRBJ2-3
D gene: -
clone size: -
V gene: TRBV10-3
CDR3 protein: CAISETPGSTGTDTQYF
CDR3 DNA: TGTGCCATCAGTGAAACTCCAGGATCTACGGGCACAGATACGCAGTATTTT

J gene: TRBJ2-7
D gene: TRBD1
clone size: -
V gene: TRBV6-5
CDR3 protein: CASIRDRGFHEQYF
CDR3 DNA: TGTGCCAGCATCCGGGACAGGGGTTTCCACGAGCAGTACTTC

J gene: TRBJ1-6
D gene: TRBD1
clone size: -
V gene: TRBV6-1
CDR3 protein: CASSEYRGLNSPLHF
CDR3 DNA: TGTGCCAGCAGTGAATACAGGGGGCTTAATTCACCCCTCCACTTT

J gene: TRBJ2-7
D gene: -
clone size: -
V gene: TRBV3-1/TRBV3-2
CDR3 protein: CASSQVSGGLGEQYF
CDR3 DNA: TGTGCCAGCAGCCAAGTGAGTGGAGGGCTGGGCGAGCAGTACTTC

J gene: TRBJ2-2
D gene: TRBD2
clone size: -
V gene: TRBV5-4
CDR3 protein: CASSAGLAANTGELFF
CDR3 DNA: TGTGCCAGCAGCGCCGGACTAGCGGCGAACACCGGGGAGCTGTTTTTT

J gene: TRBJ1-1
D gene: -
clone size: -
V gene: TRBV19
CDR3 protein: CASRTRKAGNTEAFF
CDR3 DNA: TGTGCCAGTAGGACGAGGAAAGCGGGGAACACTGAAGCTTTCTTT

J gene: TRBJ1-2
D gene: -
clone size: -
V gene: TRBV21-1
CDR3 protein: CASSFQVNGGLGYTF
CDR3 DNA: TGTGCCAGCAGCTTCCAGGTTAACGGGGGGCTTGGCTACACCTTC

J gene: TRBJ1-6
D gene: TRBD1
clone size: -
V gene: TRBV3-1/TRBV3-2
CDR3 protein: CASSQVVTGDSPLHF
CDR3 DNA: TGTGCCAGCAGCCAAGTTGTGACAGGGGATTCACCCCTCCACTTT

J gene: TRBJ1-2
D gene: -
clone size: -
V gene: TRBV7-9
CDR3 protein: CASSLYIGQGLYGYTF
CDR3 DNA: TGTGCCAGCAGCTTATATATTGGGCAGGGATTGTATGGCTACACCTTC

J gene: TRBJ2-1
D gene: -
clone size: -
V gene: TRBV7-9
CDR3 protein: CASSLVFDTGDNEQFF
CDR3 DNA: TGTGCCAGCAGCTTAGTTTTCGACACGGGGGACAATGAGCAGTTCTTC

J gene: TRBJ2-3
D gene: -
clone size: once
V gene: TRBV7-2
CDR3 protein: CASSGFPSSLGVDTQYF
CDR3 DNA: TGTGCCAGCAGCGGCTTCCCCAGCTCTTTAGGGGTAGATACGCAGTATTTT

J gene: TRBJ1-2
D gene: TRBD1
clone size: -
V gene: TRBV16
CDR3 protein: CASSRAAGGTDSDTF
CDR3 DNA: TGTGCCAGCAGTCGGGCGGCAGGGGGAACGGATTCTGACACCTTC

J gene: TRBJ2-5
D gene: -
clone size: -
V gene: TRBV12-2
CDR3 protein: CASRLATRSGRIGETQYF
CDR3 DNA: TGTGCAAGTCGCTTAGCAACCCGGAGCGGGAGAATTGGAGAGACCCAGTACTTC

J gene: TRBJ1-1
D gene: -
clone size: -
V gene: TRBV11-2
CDR3 protein: CASSPDPGQFEAFF
CDR3 DNA: TGTGCCAGCAGCCCAGACCCCGGACAGTTTGAAGCTTTCTTT

J gene: TRBJ1-1
D gene: -
clone size: few
V gene: TRBV11-2
CDR3 protein: CASSPRTEAFF
CDR3 DNA: TGTGCCAGCAGCCCTAGAACTGAAGCTTTCTTT

J gene: TRBJ2-2
D gene: -
clone size: -
V gene: TRBV18
CDR3 protein: CASSPVDRTGELFF
CDR3 DNA: TGTGCCAGCTCACCAGTAGACAGGACCGGGGAGCTGTTTTTT

J gene: TRBJ1-1
D gene: -
clone size: -
V gene: TRBV29-1
CDR3 protein: CSVERGKETEAFF
CDR3 DNA: TGCAGCGTTGAGAGGGGGAAGGAAACTGAAGCTTTCTTT